This T cell receptor beta chain was documented in a study of cytomegalovirus exposure and HLA in healthy donors. Whole-study findings and limits: Certain indistinguishable V segments, among them TRBV6-2 and TRBV6-3, were excluded. Productive rates of about 90% or about 30% were seen for most TCR beta V segments in an earlier analysis. Analyzed later, association rates of TCRs varied across HLA loci, with DRB1 most and HLA-C fewest. Later analysis suggested most CMV-associated TCR beta chains were HLA-restricted.

Of note for this clone: Its target is not known.

The CDR3 contains 15 residues. Germline lookup yields CDR1 SGHRS and CDR2 YFSETQ. V was pared by 2 bases and J by 3 bases, with 5 bases of the junction left unmatched. PCR was performed using 60 Vbeta and 13 Jbeta primers. Clones were sequenced by immunoSEQ multiplex PCR, and TCRdb holds only the in-frame ones, with some missing. This sample's table reports about 20,000 clones. The V gene is TRBV5-1, the J gene TRBJ1-5; 7 nucleotides line up with TRBD1. This TCR came from a man in his sixties in good health and CMV-seropositive. The sequenced sample consisted of PBMCs. CDR3 amino acids: CASSLTGDFNQPQHF. The CDR3 region has the DNA TGCGCCAGCAGCTTAACAGGGGACTTCAATCAGCCCCAGCATTTT.